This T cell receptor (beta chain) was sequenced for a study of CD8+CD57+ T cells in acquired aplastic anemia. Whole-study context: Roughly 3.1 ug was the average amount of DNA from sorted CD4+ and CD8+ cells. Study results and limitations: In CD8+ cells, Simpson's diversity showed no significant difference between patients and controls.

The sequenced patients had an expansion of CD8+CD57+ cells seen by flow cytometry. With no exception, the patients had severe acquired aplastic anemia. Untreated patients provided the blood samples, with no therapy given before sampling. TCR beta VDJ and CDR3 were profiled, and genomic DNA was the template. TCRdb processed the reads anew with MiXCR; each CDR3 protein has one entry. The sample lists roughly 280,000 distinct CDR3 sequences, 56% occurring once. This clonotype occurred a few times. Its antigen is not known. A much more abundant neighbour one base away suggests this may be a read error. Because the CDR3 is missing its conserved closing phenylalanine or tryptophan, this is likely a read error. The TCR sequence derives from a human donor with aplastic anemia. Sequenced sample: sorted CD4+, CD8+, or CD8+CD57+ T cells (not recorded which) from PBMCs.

CDR3 protein: CASSVRVEGNTIYS. CDR3 nucleotide sequence: TGCGCCAGCAGCGTCAGGGTTGAGGGAAACACCATATATTCT. The V gene is TRBV4-1, the J gene TRBJ1-3; D perhaps matches TRBD1 (5 bases). V lost 5 bases and J 4 bases, leaving 12 bases between the germline ends. The CDR3 sequence is 14 residues long. CDR1 is MGHRA, CDR2 YSYEKL, per germline.